This entry lists 7 T cell receptor beta chains sequenced from one sample in a study of blood T cell repertoires in COVID-19. Profiled with immunoSEQ multiplex PCR; TCRdb holds only in-frame clones, not every one. The sample has roughly 180,000 clones; roughly 81% are singletons. Material: peripheral blood. The receptors here all came from a woman aged 40 to 55 with COVID-19, enrolled during active disease.

This clone was detected ten times or more. V and J are TRBV3-1 (or the pseudogene TRBV3-2) and TRBJ2-2; D is uncertain. The length of the CDR3 is 14 residues. Germline CDR1 reads LGHDT; CDR2 reads YNNKEL (reference sequence). V was shortened by 0 bases and J by 11 bases, with 13 bases between the two germline ends. The CDR3 DNA sequence: TGTGCCAGCAGCCAAGAGGTAACAGCTCGAGAGCTGTTTTTT. Residues: CASSQEVTARELFF.

The chain is built from TRBV10-2 and TRBJ2-1; 7 bases match TRBD2. The CDR3 covers 16 residues. The V segment lost 2 bases and the J segment 4 bases; nucleotides outside the gene matches: 8. Germline CDR1 is WSHSY and CDR2 is SAAADI. CDR3 protein: CASSEVLADPYNEQFF. As DNA, the CDR3 is TGCGCCAGCAGTGAGGTTCTAGCGGATCCTTACAATGAGCAGTTCTTC.

This chain links TRBV6-1 with TRBJ1-5; TRBD1 agrees at 7 bases. The germline gives CDR1 MNHNS, CDR2 SASEGT. The CDR3 has 18 residues. J lost 0 bases, V lost 2 bases, and 10 bases had no gene match. The CDR3 DNA sequence: TGTGCCAGCAGTGAACGGCAGGGGGGAGGTTATAGCAATCAGCCCCAGCATTTT. It translates to CASSERQGGGYSNQPQHF.

A few counts support this clone. The J gene is TRBJ1-1, the V gene TRBV6-5; D not certain. Trimming removed 0 bases from V and 0 bases from J, with 8 bases in between. From germline, CDR1 is MNHEY and CDR2 SVGAGI. CDR3 size: 15 residues. CDR3 in DNA: TGTGCCAGCAGTTACTCGACACCCGTGAACACTGAAGCTTTCTTT. Its protein product is CASSYSTPVNTEAFF.

This clone was counted a few times. The rearrangement links TRBV5-4 to TRBJ1-1; D is perhaps TRBD1 (6 bases). CDR3 length: 15 residues. V was trimmed by 5 bases and J by 3 bases, leaving 17 bases between them. Per germline, CDR1 SGHNT and CDR2 YYREEE (reference sequence). As DNA, the CDR3 is TGTGCCAGCAGACAGGGATCGGGGTCGGACACTGAAGCTTTCTTT. Its translation: CASRQGSGSDTEAFF.

The CDR3 bases are TGTGCCAGCAGTTACCGTGCAGGGGAACCTGAGACCAACTACGAGCAGTACTTC. Its translation: CASSYRAGEPETNYEQYF. The J gene is TRBJ2-7, the V gene TRBV6-2 or TRBV6-3; D perhaps matches TRBD1 (6 bases). CDR1 and CDR2 from the germline V gene are MNHEY and SVGEGT. The length of the CDR3 is 18 residues. Trimming pared 2 bases from V and 3 bases from J, leaving 23 bases between.

The chain combines TRBV7-2 with TRBJ2-1; 8 positions match TRBD2. CDR3 length: 17 amino acids. In germline, CDR1 is SGHTA, CDR2 FQGNSA. V lost 7 bases, J lost 0 bases, and 11 bases stayed unmatched. CDR3 sequence (DNA): TGTGCCAGCAACACGCCGGGGACTAGAGTCTCCTACAATGAGCAGTTCTTC. Its protein is CASNTPGTRVSYNEQFF.